One sample yielded the 24 T cell receptor beta chains listed below, sequenced in a study of CD8 T cells in ankylosing spondylitis (TCRdb year 2017). Libraries were made using 5' RACE. The sequencer listed for this sample is Illumina HiSeq 2500. TCRdb reprocessing: public reads trimmed at Q25 with fastp, clones called with MiXCR, in-frame beta chains kept. A single entry per CDR3 protein holds the most common genes and DNA from its merged rows. In this sample the table shows 200,000 or so distinct CDR3 sequences, roughly 24% of which occur a single time. About 6.9% of the sample comes from the top ten. Source material: blood, either unsorted or a sorted T cell fraction (not recorded which). The receptor source for this set is a male donor with ankylosing spondylitis or in good health (not recorded which).

This clonotype was detected only a few times. This chain connects TRBV29-1 to TRBJ2-1; D gene uncertain. CDR3 size: 14 residues. Germline V gene data show CDR1 as SQVTM and CDR2 as ANQGSEA. V was pared by 2 bases and J by 4 bases, with 12 bases between. The CDR3 here is CSVERSNPYNEQFF. CDR3 nucleotide sequence: TGCAGCGTTGAAAGAAGTAACCCTTACAATGAGCAGTTCTTC.

Many counts were recorded for this clonotype. V is TRBV7-2 and J is TRBJ2-1, with 9 bases aligning to TRBD2. Germline CDR1 reads SGHTA; CDR2 reads FQGNSA. There are 15 residues in the CDR3. The junction had 11 bases not matched to a gene; V was cut back by 5 bases and J by 9 bases. Here the CDR3 reads CASSQPPGLALEQFF. The CDR3 region has the DNA TGTGCCAGCAGCCAACCACCGGGACTAGCACTTGAGCAGTTCTTC.

The V call is TRBV29-1, the J call TRBJ1-1; D is perhaps TRBD1 (5 bases). CDR3 length: 14 residues. In germline, CDR1 is SQVTM, CDR2 ANQGSEA. The V gene lost 6 bases and the J gene lost 5 bases, with 19 bases spanning the gap. CDR3 DNA: TGCAGCGTCGCCCTTGGGGGAGTGAGAACTGAAGCTTTCTTT. It codes for CSVALGGVRTEAFF.

There are many counts of this clonotype. The V call is TRBV7-3, the J call TRBJ2-3; no firm D call. The CDR3 loop spans 13 amino acids. The V end lost 4 bases, the J end lost 6 bases, and 11 bases lay between the germline ends. Germline lookup yields CDR1 SGHTA and CDR2 FQGTGA. The CDR3 DNA reads as TGTGCCAGCAGCTCTACACCCGGGGATACGCAGTATTTT. Its protein product is CASSSTPGDTQYF.

This clonotype occurred many times. The CDR3: CASSWGDRAGTEAFF. The CDR3 DNA follows: TGCGCCAGCAGCTGGGGGGACAGGGCGGGCACTGAAGCTTTCTTT. This chain joins TRBV5-1 and TRBJ1-1; 9 nucleotides line up with TRBD1. V gave up 3 bases and J gave up 4 bases; unmatched junction bases: 7. CDR3 length: 15 residues. From germline, CDR1 is SGHRS and CDR2 YFSETQ.

This sequence joins TRBV4-3 and TRBJ2-5; D is uncertain. Deletions cut 0 bases from V and 7 bases from J, with 15 bases between. Germline CDR1 is LGHNA and CDR2 is YSLEER. This CDR3 contains 15 residues. The CDR3 here is CASSQDPPPGLTQYF. CDR3 DNA: TGCGCCAGCAGCCAAGATCCGCCCCCTGGTCTGACCCAGTACTTC.

At least ten counts were recorded for this clonotype. The chain uses TRBV10-3 and TRBJ1-2; perhaps TRBD1 as D (5 bases). CDR1 and CDR2 from the germline V gene are ENHRY and SYGVKD. The CDR3 spans 12 residues. Trimming left V 4 bases short and J 6 bases short, with 9 bases between. Written as DNA, the CDR3 is TGTGCCATCAGTGGAACGGGGGATGGCTACACCTTC. Amino acid sequence: CAISGTGDGYTF.

This clonotype has at least ten counts. The DNA of the CDR3 is TGTGCCAGCAGTTTTTTCGGGGGGCAAAATTCACCCCTCCACTTT. Its translation: CASSFFGGQNSPLHF. The J gene is TRBJ1-6, the V gene TRBV12-3 or TRBV12-4; TRBD1 is a possible D gene (6 bases). Trimming left V 3 bases short and J 7 bases short, with 13 bases between. This CDR3 is 15 amino acids long.

This clonotype was seen repeatedly, ten times or more. This sequence joins TRBV6-5 and TRBJ1-1; D is perhaps TRBD1 (6 bases). The ends were cut back, 6 bases at V and 1 base at J, with 6 bases in the middle. Per germline, CDR1 MNHEY and CDR2 SVGAGI. The CDR3 is made up of 12 amino acids. DNA for the CDR3: TGTGCCAGCAGCAGGGGGAACACTGAAGCTTTCTTT. Translated: CASSRGNTEAFF.

This chain joins TRBV3-1 and TRBJ2-1; 10 bases match TRBD2. CDR3 length: 18 residues. Germline assignment: CDR1 LGHDT and CDR2 YNNKEL (reference sequence). After removal of 8 bases from V and 5 bases from J, the junction contained 18 bases not matched to a gene. In DNA, the CDR3 is TGTGCCAGCTGCGGACGGACTAGCGGAGTCAGAAGGGACAATGAGCAGTTCTTC. It encodes CASCGRTSGVRRDNEQFF.

The CDR3 loop is CASSQGILANSPLHF. CDR3 DNA sequence: TGTGCCAGCAGCCAAGGAATCCTCGCTAATTCACCCCTCCACTTT. The chain combines TRBV3-1 with TRBJ1-6; no reliable D call. This CDR3 region has 15 residues. V lost 1 base and J lost 6, with 10 bases in between. Germline-derived CDR1 and CDR2 are LGHDT and YNNKEL (reference sequence).

The rearrangement links TRBV7-2 to TRBJ2-7, with 9 bases fitting TRBD1. Germline loops: CDR1 SGHTA, CDR2 FQGNSA. V lost 0 bases to trimming and J lost 6 bases; unmatched junction nucleotides: 3. CDR3 length: 14 residues. The CDR3 sequence is CASSLAGTGLEQYF. CDR3 coding DNA: TGTGCCAGCAGCTTAGCCGGGACAGGGCTCGAGCAGTACTTC. Supplemented by reference TRBV7-2 and TRBJ2-7, the full variable domain reads GAGVSQSPSNKVTEKGKDVELRCDPISGHTALYWYRQSLGQGLEFLIYFQGNSAPDKSGLPSDRFSAERTGGSVSTLTIQRTQQEDSAVYLCASSLAGTGLEQYFGPGTRLTVT.

There are a few counts of this clonotype. The gene calls are TRBV4-2 and TRBJ2-1, with TRBD2 identical over 7 bases. CDR3 length: 16 amino acids. Germline CDR1 LGHNA, CDR2 YNFKEQ. V lost 1 base to trimming and J lost 8 bases; unmatched junction nucleotides: 11. The CDR3 here is CASSQGGRRENDEQFF. The CDR3 bases are TGTGCCAGCAGCCAAGGGGGACGGCGGGAGAATGATGAGCAGTTCTTC.

This clonotype was recorded at least ten times. This rearrangement joins TRBV20-1 to TRBJ2-7, with 10 bases lining up with TRBD1. This CDR3 contains 13 residues. V lost 5 bases to trimming and J lost 5 bases; unmatched junction nucleotides: 6. The germline V gene encodes CDR1 DFQATT and CDR2 SNEGSKA (reference sequence). The CDR3 reads CSAPRTGGNEQYF. CDR3 nucleotides: TGCAGTGCTCCCCGGACAGGGGGGAACGAGCAGTACTTC.

This clonotype was seen repeatedly, ten times or more. The CDR3 DNA reads TGTGCCAGCAGTTCGGGCGCCTCTGGAAACACCATATATTTT. It translates to CASSSGASGNTIYF. The chain uses TRBV12-3 or TRBV12-4 and TRBJ1-3; unclear D gene. Between the trimmed V and J ends, which lost 4 bases and 0 bases, there was a span of 7 bases. The CDR3 is made up of 14 amino acids.

This clonotype was seen only a few times. The gene calls are TRBV29-1 and TRBJ2-7; perhaps TRBD1 as D (6 bases). The germline gives CDR1 SQVTM, CDR2 ANQGSEA. The CDR3 covers 12 residues. V was pared by 6 bases and J by 4 bases, with 13 bases between. The CDR3 protein is CSVWTERYEQYF. The CDR3 region has the DNA TGCAGCGTCTGGACAGAGAGGTACGAGCAGTACTTC.

This clonotype was seen at least ten times. The gene calls are TRBV11-2 and TRBJ2-5; D tentatively fits TRBD1 or TRBD2 (5 bases each). The V gene's germline CDR1 is SGHAT and CDR2 FQNNGV. V was shortened by 1 base and J by 2 bases, with 11 bases between the two germline ends. This CDR3 spans 15 amino acids. The chain's CDR3 is CASSLAGRPQETQYF. The DNA of the CDR3 is TGTGCCAGCAGCTTAGCGGGACGGCCTCAAGAGACCCAGTACTTC.

The rearrangement links TRBV12-3 or TRBV12-4 to TRBJ1-1; D is perhaps TRBD1 (5 bases). The V end was cut by 1 base, the J end by 4 bases, with 7 bases between. The CDR3 covers 13 residues. CDR3 nucleotide sequence: TGTGCCAGCAGTTTAGAGGGGTTCACTGAAGCTTTCTTT. It specifies CASSLEGFTEAFF.

The table lists this clonotype with many counts. The genes are TRBV20-1 and TRBJ1-2; D may be TRBD1 (5 bases). Trimming left V 5 bases short and J 5 bases short, with 12 bases between. The germline gives CDR1 DFQATT, CDR2 SNEGSKA (reference sequence). The CDR3 covers 12 residues. CDR3 loop: CSAGREGYGYTF. The DNA of the CDR3 is TGCAGTGCTGGCAGGGAGGGGTATGGCTACACCTTC.

The gene calls are TRBV12-2 and TRBJ2-7. TRBV12-2 is flagged as a pseudogene. The CDR3 covers 9 residues. Here the CDR3 DNA reads TGTGCAAGTCACCCGGAGCAGTACTTC. Amino acid sequence: CASHPEQYF.

On this clonotype: This may stem from a read error, because a much larger clone lies one nucleotide away. V is TRBV4-1 and J is TRBJ1-1; D call uncertain. Germline V gene sequence: CDR1 MGHRA, CDR2 YSYEKL. Between the trimmed V and J ends, which lost 0 bases and 1 base, there was a span of 9 bases. The CDR3 totals 15 residues. Here the CDR3 DNA reads TGCGCCAGCAGCCAAGAGGAAGCGGCGAACACTGAAGCTTTCTTT. It codes for CASSQEEAANTEAFF.

CDR3 protein: CSVQIGANTGELFF. The CDR3 region has the DNA TGCAGCGTACAAATCGGGGCGAACACCGGGGAGCTGTTTTTT. The V and J genes are TRBV29-1 and TRBJ2-2; possible D gene TRBD2, 5 bases. Germline V CDR1 and CDR2: SQVTM, ANQGSEA. Trimming took 6 bases from V and 0 from J, leaving 11 bases between them. This CDR3 contains 14 residues.

This clonotype was seen repeatedly, ten times or more. The chain couples TRBV25-1 to TRBJ1-3; 7 bases match TRBD1. The trim removed 5 bases at V and 0 bases at J, leaving 7 bases unmatched. Germline V lookup: CDR1 MGHDK, CDR2 SYGVNS. This CDR3 region has 16 residues. The CDR3 loop reads CASSSQGGYSGNTIYF. In DNA form, the CDR3 reads TGTGCCAGCAGTTCTCAGGGGGGATACTCTGGAAACACCATATATTTT.

The V gene is TRBV20-1, the J gene TRBJ2-1; 7 nucleotides align to TRBD2. V was pared by 3 bases and J by 9 bases, with 11 bases of the junction left unmatched. The CDR3 is made up of 14 amino acids. Germline V CDR1 and CDR2: DFQATT, SNEGSKA (reference sequence). The CDR3 DNA follows: TGCAGTGCTAGTCCAGCGGGGTTACCGGGTGAGCAGTTCTTC. Its protein product is CSASPAGLPGEQFF.